The clone carrying this TCR beta chain was seen just once. The antigen remains unidentified. This CDR3 spans 15 amino acids. The trim removed 2 bases at V and 3 bases at J, leaving 4 bases unmatched. The V gene's germline CDR1 is LNHDA and CDR2 SQIVND (reference sequence). The source of the sample is a study of cytomegalovirus exposure and HLA in healthy donors. Whole-study context: Unique TCRs from HLA-typed donors, 65 million to 85 million of them, were held in an early data release.

PCR primers comprised 60 Vbeta and 13 Jbeta primers. In the original workflow: A later analysis counted some 87 million unique TCR beta chains, some 12 million shared. The method was immunoSEQ multiplex PCR; TCRdb's version includes in-frame clones alone and lacks a portion of them. For V, J and clone size, that table is used; D and trimming come from the DNA. This table has around 76,000 clones, over 70% appearing once. Regarding the study as a whole: Some public TCRs appeared in many individuals, while most sequences were rare. A missense DCLRE1C variant was associated with V- and J-gene trimming of TCR beta chains in a later analysis, and an independent cohort replicated the association.

The TCR sequence derives from a man aged 40-50 years in good health and CMV-seronegative. The material sequenced was PBMCs. The rearrangement uses TRBV19 and TRBJ2-7, with 10 bases lining up with TRBD1. Here the CDR3 reads CASSIYRDRGYEQYF. DNA for the CDR3: TGTGCCAGTAGTATATACCGGGACAGGGGCTACGAGCAGTACTTC.